The 13 T cell receptor beta chains in this list originate from one sample, sequenced in a study of PD-1 blockade in classical Hodgkin lymphoma. Relapse was seen in all patients after autologous stem cell transplantation, and brentuximab vedotin exposure was variable. Measured with immunoSEQ multiplex PCR; TCRdb has only the in-frame clones, and not every one. The profile shows around 45,000 clones, about 65% of them singletons. This material consisted of peripheral blood mononuclear cells (PBMCs), taken before the second cycle of nivolumab. The receptors were sampled from a human donor with classical Hodgkin lymphoma.

The rearrangement links TRBV30 to TRBJ2-1; D call uncertain. The germline V gene encodes CDR1 GTSNPN and CDR2 SVGIG (reference sequence). The CDR3 runs to 13 residues. Trimming left V 0 bases short and J 8 bases short, with 11 bases between. The CDR3: CAWSVNNLDEQFF. The CDR3 coding sequence is TGTGCCTGGAGTGTCAACAACCTAGATGAGCAGTTCTTC.

The gene calls are TRBV27 and TRBJ2-7; D unclear. Germline loops: CDR1 MNHEY, CDR2 SMNVEV (reference sequence). This CDR3 is 13 amino acids long. Trimming removed 2 bases from V and 7 bases from J, with 12 bases in between. The CDR3 is CASSLVRRSEQYF. CDR3 nucleotides: TGTGCCAGCAGTTTAGTAAGACGGTCTGAGCAGTACTTC.

V is TRBV6-4 and J is TRBJ1-2, with no clear D. CDR3 length equals 14 residues. In germline, CDR1 is MRHNA, CDR2 SNTAGT. The V and J ends lost 5 bases and 1 base respectively, with 11 bases between them. The CDR3 nucleotides read TGTGCCAGCAGTAGAGGCTCCGGTAACTATGGCTACACCTTC. Its translation: CASSRGSGNYGYTF.

The chain couples TRBV5-1 to TRBJ1-1; D call uncertain. The CDR3 length is 15 residues. V lost 0 bases and J lost 2, with 11 bases in between. Germline V gene lookup returns CDR1 SGHRS and CDR2 YFSETQ. The CDR3 DNA reads as TGCGCCAGCAGCTTGGCCGGAGGTGGAAACACTGAAGCTTTCTTT. It specifies CASSLAGGGNTEAFF.

This clone was seen at least ten times. The chain couples TRBV30 to TRBJ2-4, with 7 bases lining up with TRBD2. Losses at the gene ends were 5 bases for V and 9 bases for J; bases not matched to a gene: 13. There are 14 residues in the CDR3. Germline V gives CDR1 GTSNPN, CDR2 SVGIG (reference sequence). The CDR3 nucleotides are TGTGCCTGGGCGGGGGACTCAAGCGGATTCATTCAGTACTTC. Translation gives CAWAGDSSGFIQYF. The full variable domain, in which reference TRBV30 and TRBJ2-4 provide the parts outside the CDR3, is SQTIHQWPATLVQPVGSPLSLECTVEGTSNPNLYWYRQAAGRGLQLLFYSVGIGQISSEVPQNLSASRPQDRQFILSSKKLLLSDSGFYLCAWAGDSSGFIQYFGAGTRLSVL.

This clone is deemed medium-sized (0.01 to 0.1%). This chain uses TRBV9 with TRBJ1-2; TRBD1 matches 8 bases. V dropped 6 bases and J dropped 2; count of bases not matched to a gene: 9. Per the germline V gene, CDR1 is SGDLS and CDR2 is YYNGEE. This CDR3 region has 15 residues. The CDR3 DNA follows: TGTGCCAGCAACCATGGACAGGGAGAGAACTATGGCTACACCTTC. As protein: CASNHGQGENYGYTF.

The V and J genes are TRBV6-5 and TRBJ1-5; D is uncertain. V lost 0 bases, J lost 4 bases, and 4 bases lay in between. Germline-derived CDR1 and CDR2 are MNHEY and SVGAGI. This CDR3 comprises 13 residues. CDR3 bases: TGTGCCAGCAGTTACTCTCTAAATCAGCCCCAGCATTTT. Translating gives CASSYSLNQPQHF.

The chain is built from TRBV7-6 and TRBJ2-5; D unclear. The length of the CDR3 is 17 residues. V dropped 5 bases and J dropped 0 bases, with 19 bases sitting between them. Germline assignment: CDR1 SGHVS and CDR2 FNYEAQ. Here the CDR3 DNA reads TGTGCCAGCAGCATCCGCGCTGGCAGACCGAACCAAGAGACCCAGTACTTC. It encodes CASSIRAGRPNQETQYF.

V and J are TRBV19 and TRBJ2-7; a weak D match, TRBD1 (6 bases). CDR1 and CDR2 (germline): LNHDA, SQIVND (reference sequence). The CDR3 spans 13 residues. V lost 4 bases and J lost 2, with 9 bases in between. In DNA form, the CDR3 reads TGTGCCAGTAGTACCCGGACAGCCTACGAGCAGTACTTC. It encodes CASSTRTAYEQYF. Filled out from reference TRBV19 and TRBJ2-7, the complete variable domain reads DGGITQSPKYLFRKEGQNVTLSCEQNLNHDAMYWYRQDPGQGLRLIYYSQIVNDFQKGDIAEGYSVSREKKESFPLTVTSAQKNPTAFYLCASSTRTAYEQYFGPGTRLTVT.

This rearrangement joins TRBV10-3 to TRBJ2-3; 10 nucleotides match TRBD2. With V trimmed by 4 bases and J by 1 base, 2 bases remained unmatched. Germline CDR1 and CDR2: ENHRY and SYGVKD. This CDR3 comprises 15 residues. The CDR3 nucleotides are TGTGCCATCAGTGCCGGGACTAGCGGCACAGATACGCAGTATTTT. Protein sequence: CAISAGTSGTDTQYF.

The V call is TRBV27, the J call TRBJ1-5, with D possibly TRBD1 on 6 matching bases. This CDR3 comprises 15 residues. Germline CDR1 and CDR2: MNHEY and SMNVEV (reference sequence). Trimming took off 6 bases at V and 4 bases at J, with 16 bases between the two ends. The CDR3 region has the DNA TGTGCCAGCAGGGCCGACGTAGGGGGAAATCAGCCCCAGCATTTT. It encodes CASRADVGGNQPQHF.

This rearrangement joins TRBV6-5 to TRBJ1-2; TRBD1 matches 8 bases. The CDR3 length is 13 residues. Losses at the gene ends were 2 bases for V and 8 bases for J; bases not matched to a gene: 4. Germline CDR1 reads MNHEY; CDR2 reads SVGAGI. The CDR3 DNA reads as TGTGCCAGCAGTTACCCGGACAGGGTAGGCTACACCTTC. Amino acid sequence: CASSYPDRVGYTF.

This clone was counted only a few times. This rearrangement joins TRBV6-1 to TRBJ2-3, with unresolved D. The CDR3 runs to 13 residues. Germline lookup yields CDR1 MNHNS and CDR2 SASEGT. V dropped 8 bases and J dropped 6 bases, with 15 bases sitting between them. CDR3 sequence: CASLAYLRDTQYF. CDR3 coding DNA: TGTGCCAGCCTGGCCTACCTGCGGGATACGCAGTATTTT.